This passage covers 28 T cell receptor beta chains from one sample sequenced in a study of beta chain features in type 1 diabetes. Expressed TCRB transcripts were sequenced after all isolated RNA was converted to cDNA. The protocol was immunoSEQ multiplex PCR, while the TCRdb copy is restricted to in-frame clones and leaves out a portion. The repertoire holds 350,000 to 400,000 clones, with roughly 16% as singletons. Sequencing used naive CD4+ T cells from blood. Source of these receptors: a woman aged 18 to 35 in good health.

The rearrangement links TRBV9 to TRBJ2-1, with unresolved D. Germline V gene lookup returns CDR1 SGDLS and CDR2 YYNGEE. V was cut by 0 bases and J by 0 bases, with 10 bases left in between. CDR3 length: 16 amino acids. The CDR3 region has the DNA TGTGCCAGCAGCGTAGAAGTGGCGGCCTCCTACAATGAGCAGTTCTTC. This codes for CASSVEVAASYNEQFF.

This clone has more than one count but fewer than ten. Other DNA sequences in this sample translate to the same CDR3. The V gene is TRBV7-2, the J gene TRBJ2-5; D not resolved. CDR3 length: 12 residues. Germline V gives CDR1 SGHTA, CDR2 FQGNSA. V gave up 5 bases and J gave up 0 bases, with 4 bases separating them. In DNA, the CDR3 is TGTGCCAGCAGCCCATACCAAGAGACCCAGTACTTC. It yields the protein CASSPYQETQYF.

This clone was seen more than once but under ten times. This sequence joins TRBV27 and TRBJ1-4, with D hard to call. CDR3 length: 12 residues. Germline CDR1 is MNHEY and CDR2 is SMNVEV (reference sequence). Trimming removed 4 bases at V and 8 bases at J, with 8 bases between. CDR3 amino acids: CASSSGGEKLFF. The CDR3 DNA sequence: TGTGCCAGCAGTTCAGGAGGCGAAAAACTGTTTTTT.

The chain carries TRBV7-2 and TRBJ1-1, with unresolved D. This CDR3 is 12 amino acids long. CDR1 is SGHTA and CDR2 is FQGNSA in the germline V gene. Trimming removed 3 bases at V and 7 bases at J, with 9 bases between. The CDR3 DNA follows: TGTGCCAGCAGCTTCCAGGTTGGTGAAGCTTTCTTT. Amino acids: CASSFQVGEAFF.

This clone was observed a few times. The CDR3 DNA follows: TGCGCCAGCAGCCGGGAGACAGGGGCGAACTACGAGCAGTACTTC. Protein: CASSRETGANYEQYF. The chain links TRBV4-1 to TRBJ2-7, with 8 positions matching TRBD1. Trimming at V came to 4 bases and at J to 3 bases, leaving 8 bases not matched to a gene. This CDR3 has 15 residues. Germline CDR1 reads MGHRA; CDR2 reads YSYEKL.

The chain is built from TRBV28 and TRBJ2-1, with D possibly TRBD1 on 6 matching bases. In germline, CDR1 is MDHEN, CDR2 SYDVKM. V was shortened by 5 bases and J by 9 bases, with 11 bases between the two germline ends. CDR3 length: 12 amino acids. CDR3 protein: CASSPRQVEQFF. DNA for the CDR3: TGTGCCAGCAGTCCCAGACAGGTTGAGCAGTTCTTC.

This clone was seen a few times. This chain uses TRBV29-1 with TRBJ2-7, with 12 bases lining up with TRBD2. The CDR3 consists of 15 residues. Germline V gives CDR1 SQVTM, CDR2 ANQGSEA. Trimming cost V 3 bases and J 4 bases; bases outside gene matches: 7. CDR3 loop: CSVDHPSGREYEQYF. CDR3 sequence (DNA): TGCAGCGTTGACCACCCTAGCGGGAGGGAATACGAGCAGTACTTC.

The CDR3: CAIKGVGGGAYEQYF. CDR3 nucleotides: TGTGCCATCAAGGGTGTCGGCGGAGGGGCCTACGAGCAGTACTTC. The genes are TRBV10-3 and TRBJ2-7, with D perhaps matching TRBD2 (6 bases). Trimming removed 7 bases at V and 2 bases at J, with 18 bases between. The germline V gene has CDR1 ENHRY and CDR2 SYGVKD. This CDR3 contains 15 residues.

The genes are TRBV30 and TRBJ2-3; 7 nucleotides agree with TRBD2. J lost 4 bases, V lost 5 bases, and 9 bases had no gene match. This CDR3 has 14 residues. The germline V gene has CDR1 GTSNPN and CDR2 SVGIG (reference sequence). The CDR3, as DNA: TGTGCCTGGCAGGCGGGAGATCCGGCAGATACGCAGTATTTT. Residues: CAWQAGDPADTQYF. The full variable domain, in which reference TRBV30 and TRBJ2-3 provide the parts outside the CDR3, is SQTIHQWPATLVQPVGSPLSLECTVEGTSNPNLYWYRQAAGRGLQLLFYSVGIGQISSEVPQNLSASRPQDRQFILSSKKLLLSDSGFYLCAWQAGDPADTQYFGPGTRLTVL.

The chain employs TRBV6-6 and TRBJ2-5, with a tentative D call TRBD1 (6 bases). V lost 7 bases to trimming and J lost 2 bases, with 17 bases between them. The CDR3 extends over 15 amino acids. Germline CDR1 reads MNHNY; CDR2 reads SVGAGI (reference sequence). The CDR3 DNA reads TGTGCCAGCAACTACGGACCCGGGACACAAGAGACCCAGTACTTC. Protein product: CASNYGPGTQETQYF.

V is TRBV30 and J is TRBJ1-5, with 8 bases identical to TRBD1. Germline assignment: CDR1 GTSNPN and CDR2 SVGIG (reference sequence). This CDR3 region has 15 residues. CDR3 loop: CAMTPGQVINQPQHF. DNA for the CDR3: TGTGCTATGACTCCGGGACAGGTTATCAATCAGCCCCAGCATTTT. Full variable domain (remainder filled in from reference TRBV30 and TRBJ1-5): SQTIHQWPATLVQPVGSPLSLECTVEGTSNPNLYWYRQAAGRGLQLLFYSVGIGQISSEVPQNLSASRPQDRQFILSSKKLLLSDSGFYLCAMTPGQVINQPQHFGDGTRLSIL.

V is TRBV5-1 and J is TRBJ1-5; D might be TRBD1 (6 bases). The V end lost 2 bases, the J end lost 5 bases, and 11 bases lay between the germline ends. The CDR3 extends over 14 amino acids. Germline-derived CDR1 and CDR2 are SGHRS and YFSETQ. The CDR3 DNA reads as TGCGCCAGCAGCTTAGGGGGTCCGGATCAGCCCCAGCATTTT. Protein: CASSLGGPDQPQHF.

The rearrangement links TRBV10-3 to TRBJ1-2, with 8 bases lining up with TRBD1. Germline V gives CDR1 ENHRY, CDR2 SYGVKD. The CDR3 loop spans 14 amino acids. V trimming: 6 bases; J trimming: 0 bases; junction bases outside the gene matches: 3. CDR3 bases: TGTGCCATCAGGGGGACAGGATCTAACTATGGCTACACCTTC. Translation gives CAIRGTGSNYGYTF.

This clone was recorded a few times. CDR3 nucleotide sequence: TGTGCCAGCAGCTTGCGCCCCAGCTACCTAGCCGATGAGCAGTTCTTC. Its translation: CASSLRPSYLADEQFF. This chain connects TRBV5-6 to TRBJ2-1; tentatively, D is TRBD2 (5 bases). The ends were cut back, 1 base at V and 8 bases at J, with 19 bases in the middle. CDR3 size: 16 residues. The germline V gene has CDR1 SGHDT and CDR2 YYEEEE.

There are a few counts of this clone. The chain employs TRBV6-6 and TRBJ2-5; no firm D call. V lost 0 bases and J lost 1, with 9 bases in between. Germline V gives CDR1 MNHNY, CDR2 SVGAGI (reference sequence). The CDR3 consists of 15 residues. CDR3 in DNA: TGTGCCAGCAGTTACTCAAGTAGGAGCCAAGAGACCCAGTACTTC. It translates to CASSYSSRSQETQYF.

The rearrangement uses TRBV4-2 and TRBJ2-2, with D possibly being TRBD2 (6 bases). The CDR3 has 17 residues. CDR1 is LGHNA and CDR2 is YNFKEQ in the germline V gene. V lost 3 bases and J 1 base, leaving 15 bases between the germline ends. CDR3 sequence reads: CASSQAGSGLNTGELFF. CDR3 sequence (DNA): TGTGCCAGCAGCCAGGCTGGTAGCGGCCTGAACACCGGGGAGCTGTTTTTT.

The chain recombines TRBV4-3 with TRBJ2-1; D not resolved. Trimming removed 0 bases at V and 0 bases at J, with 12 bases between. Germline V gives CDR1 LGHNA, CDR2 YSLEER. The length of the CDR3 is 17 residues. The CDR3 is CASSQDHGYSSYNEQFF. The DNA of the CDR3 is TGCGCCAGCAGCCAAGATCACGGCTACAGCTCCTACAATGAGCAGTTCTTC.

This clone showed up just a few times. The chain uses TRBV18 and TRBJ2-7; 8 bases match TRBD1. Germline trimming cut 5 bases from V and 3 bases from J; bases unmatched to any gene: 9. Germline V lookup: CDR1 KGHSH, CDR2 LQKENI. This CDR3 has 15 amino acids. The CDR3: CASSGKGQGNYEQYF. The CDR3 bases are TGTGCCAGCTCAGGGAAAGGACAGGGTAACTACGAGCAGTACTTC.

The chain employs TRBV9 and TRBJ1-3, with 7 bases aligning to TRBD1. CDR3 length equals 14 residues. Looked up from germline, CDR1 is SGDLS and CDR2 is YYNGEE. V lost 3 bases, J lost 2 bases, and 2 bases stayed unmatched. The CDR3 sequence is CASSEDRPGNTIYF. The CDR3 coding sequence is TGTGCCAGCAGCGAGGACAGGCCTGGAAACACCATATATTTT.

The chain uses TRBV28 and TRBJ2-7; no definite D call. V lost 10 bases and J 2 bases, leaving 18 bases between the germline ends. The CDR3 runs to 14 residues. The germline gives CDR1 MDHEN, CDR2 SYDVKM. DNA of the CDR3: TGTGCCACCAAAGACCAAGGCGGCACCTACGAGCAGTACTTC. It is translated as CATKDQGGTYEQYF.

J is TRBJ1-2 and V is TRBV7-9; D call uncertain. Trimming removed 2 bases at V and 8 bases at J, with 12 bases between. The germline V gene encodes CDR1 SEHNR and CDR2 FQNEAQ (reference sequence). The CDR3 spans 13 residues. The CDR3 loop is CASSLLQQNGYTF. For the CDR3, the DNA is TGTGCCAGCAGCTTACTACAGCAGAACGGCTACACCTTC.

CDR3 sequence: CASRHGTRPSGWQFF. CDR3 sequence (DNA): TGTGCCAGCAGACATGGGACTAGGCCATCTGGGTGGCAGTTCTTC. The V gene is TRBV28, the J gene TRBJ2-1, with TRBD2 matching over 8 bases. Per germline, CDR1 MDHEN and CDR2 SYDVKM. The length of the CDR3 is 15 residues. The V segment lost 6 bases and the J segment 12 bases; nucleotides outside the gene matches: 16.

This sequence joins TRBV19 and TRBJ2-1; 9 nucleotides line up with TRBD1. Trimming at V came to 2 bases and at J to 7 bases, leaving 9 bases not matched to a gene. The CDR3 sequence is 16 residues long. The germline V gene has CDR1 LNHDA and CDR2 SQIVND (reference sequence). CDR3 DNA: TGTGCCAGTAGTATAAAGACAGGGGGTCGACTGAATGAGCAGTTCTTC. It specifies CASSIKTGGRLNEQFF. Complete variable domain (other parts from reference TRBV19 and TRBJ2-1): DGGITQSPKYLFRKEGQNVTLSCEQNLNHDAMYWYRQDPGQGLRLIYYSQIVNDFQKGDIAEGYSVSREKKESFPLTVTSAQKNPTAFYLCASSIKTGGRLNEQFFGPGTRLTVL.

The chain links TRBV5-1 to TRBJ1-1; the match to TRBD1 covers 11 bases. The trim removed 6 bases at V and 5 bases at J, leaving 6 bases unmatched. CDR1 and CDR2 (germline): SGHRS, YFSETQ. This CDR3 is 14 amino acids long. CDR3 sequence reads: CASTPDRGQTEAFF. CDR3 DNA: TGCGCCAGCACTCCGGACAGGGGGCAAACTGAAGCTTTCTTT.

The table lists this clone with a few counts. CDR3 DNA: TGCGCCAGCAGCTTGGTTCCAGGGGTGGCGTACGAGCAGTACTTC. This encodes CASSLVPGVAYEQYF. This chain connects TRBV5-1 to TRBJ2-7; D perhaps matches TRBD1 (6 bases). CDR1 and CDR2 (germline): SGHRS, YFSETQ. Trimming stripped 0 bases from V and 4 bases from J, with 14 bases between. There are 15 residues in the CDR3.

This clone was counted only a few times. V usage is TRBV28 and J usage is TRBJ1-2, with TRBD1 as a possible D gene (6 bases). The length of the CDR3 is 15 residues. Germline V gene lookup returns CDR1 MDHEN and CDR2 SYDVKM. The V gene lost 8 bases and the J gene lost 5 bases, with 21 bases spanning the gap. The CDR3, as DNA: TGTGCCAGCTTCTCCCGGGGGGGGCGCCGGTATGGCTACACCTTC. Its translation is CASFSRGGRRYGYTF.

With regard to this clone: The same CDR3 also results from other DNA sequences found in this sample. The rearrangement uses TRBV18 and TRBJ1-1, with no clear D. The germline V and J ends were trimmed by 2 bases and 2 bases, with 6 bases remaining between them. CDR3 size: 13 residues. Germline V gene data show CDR1 as KGHSH and CDR2 as LQKENI. CDR3 in amino acids: CASSPSGNTEAFF. The CDR3 DNA reads TGTGCCAGCTCACCATCAGGCAACACTGAAGCTTTCTTT.

This clone was detected only a few times. The V call is TRBV6-5, the J call TRBJ2-7; 7 bases match TRBD2. The V and J ends lost 8 bases and 0 bases, in that order; junction bases with no gene match: 7. Germline CDR1 and CDR2: MNHEY and SVGAGI. This CDR3 has 14 residues. The CDR3 nucleotides are TGTGCCAGCTCCTGGACTAGATCCTCCTACGAGCAGTACTTC. Translation gives CASSWTRSSYEQYF.